Included here is one T cell receptor beta chain sequence, with context. This clone has a count of ten or more. Its binding antigen is unknown. No base qualities exist here, and no much larger clone lies one base off it. These data originate in a study of T cells after posttransplantation cyclophosphamide (dated by TCRdb to about 2016). Broadly, across the study: T cell repertoire reconstitution was tracked by TRB sequencing after myeloablative bone marrow transplantation in which posttransplantation cyclophosphamide was used as GVHD prophylaxis. Public TRB sequences were checked against a database of over 3,600 sequences associated with responses to pathogens, tumor antigens, self-antigens and alloantigens. Blood from every one of the 30 to 35 PTCy patients who had 1-year posttransplant specimens underwent TRB sequencing. TRA and TRB clonality were tightly correlated in several samples, so subsequent TCR analyses focused on TRB only. Up to roughly 3 additional blood samples from 2 to 5.2 years after transplant were also TRB-sequenced in 3 patients, as was pretransplant blood from several patients. Samples from under 40 PTCy-treated patients and roughly 17 related bone marrow donors of those patients were subjected to antigen receptor sequencing.

The CDR1 and CDR2 encoded by the germline V gene are SNHLY and FYNNEI. V trim: 4 bases; J trim: 0 bases; unmatched bases: 2. From its cysteine to its phenylalanine, the CDR3 spans 15 amino acids. The DNA shown is the 45-base CDR3, in frame from base 1. Peripheral blood samples were provided by related bone marrow donors on the day of marrow donation. Mononuclear cells from peripheral blood and bone marrow were separated by Ficoll-Hypaque density centrifugation and then cryopreserved. Study-wide findings and limitations: The TRB repertoires of T cells infiltrating skin or the GI tract showed only limited overlap with the TRB repertoires found in blood. Across about 49 patients, TRB clonality was highly associated with recipient CMV seropositivity and CMV reactivation, and PTCy diversity was similar to diversity in CNI/methotrexate controls. Donor-recipient similarity was low at 1-2 months but increased during the first year, and donor CD8+ memory clones often dominated later blood repertoires.

Genomic DNA was the input for TRB sequencing, which was run either with the immunoSEQ assay at survey resolution or with the hsTCRB kit. As for the authors' bioinformatics: Initial read processing used immunoSEQ software, and repertoire analyses used the LymphoSeq R package. Clonality was computed as 1 minus normalized Shannon entropy, and a Gini coefficient was also calculated for each TRB dataset. Phenotypes of unsorted samples were inferred by mapping TRB sequences from sorted subsets of the recipient or donor onto the same recipient's unsorted samples. Here the immuneACCESS table is served through TCRdb, limited to in-frame sequences with V and J called. Missing clones are a known gap in these copies; in checked studies unresolved V genes cover under half, and the rest lacks a known reason. The V and J calls and clone size come from that table; D and trimming were worked out from the DNA. The table for this sample lists 10,000 to 15,000 clones, none of them counted only once. The ten largest make up approximately 6.8% of the sample.

The sequence joins TRBV2 to TRBJ1-1, with 10 bases matching TRBD1. The sample consisted of PBMCs. This clonotype was obtained from a woman between 35 and 50 years old in good health, CMV-negative, and a related stem cell transplant donor. The CDR3 loop reads CASSAGQGLNTEAFF. In nucleotide form, the sequence is TGTGCCAGCAGTGCGGGACAGGGGTTGAACACTGAAGCTTTCTTT.